This T cell receptor beta chain was recovered during a study of CD8+CD57+ T cells in acquired aplastic anemia. Using genomic DNA as the template, TCR beta VDJ and CDR3 profiling was carried out. TCRdb ran MiXCR on the reads and lists one entry per CDR3 protein. The table lists over 150,000 distinct CDR3 sequences, about two thirds of them singletons. Per the germline V gene, CDR1 is SGHTA and CDR2 is FQGTGA. The CDR3 is 16 residues long. The V gene end was trimmed by 3 bases and the J gene end by 2 bases; junction bases not matched to a gene: 5. The authors sequenced patients whose flow cytometry had shown CD8+CD57+ cell expansion.

The sequenced sample was sorted CD4+, CD8+, or CD8+CD57+ T cells (not recorded which) from PBMCs. The TCR comes from a human donor with aplastic anemia. This chain joins TRBV7-3 and TRBJ2-2; TRBD2 agrees at 8 bases. CDR3 residues: CASSFGGGSNTGELFF. The DNA of the CDR3 is TGTGCCAGCAGCTTTGGCGGGGGGTCAAACACCGGGGAGCTGTTTTTT. The full variable domain, its missing parts supplied by reference TRBV7-3 and TRBJ2-2, is GAGVSQTPSNKVTEKGKYVELRCDPISGHTALYWYRQSLGQGPEFLIYFQGTGAADDSGLPNDRFFAVRPEGSVSTLKIQRTERGDSAVYLCASSFGGGSNTGELFFGEGSRLTVL.